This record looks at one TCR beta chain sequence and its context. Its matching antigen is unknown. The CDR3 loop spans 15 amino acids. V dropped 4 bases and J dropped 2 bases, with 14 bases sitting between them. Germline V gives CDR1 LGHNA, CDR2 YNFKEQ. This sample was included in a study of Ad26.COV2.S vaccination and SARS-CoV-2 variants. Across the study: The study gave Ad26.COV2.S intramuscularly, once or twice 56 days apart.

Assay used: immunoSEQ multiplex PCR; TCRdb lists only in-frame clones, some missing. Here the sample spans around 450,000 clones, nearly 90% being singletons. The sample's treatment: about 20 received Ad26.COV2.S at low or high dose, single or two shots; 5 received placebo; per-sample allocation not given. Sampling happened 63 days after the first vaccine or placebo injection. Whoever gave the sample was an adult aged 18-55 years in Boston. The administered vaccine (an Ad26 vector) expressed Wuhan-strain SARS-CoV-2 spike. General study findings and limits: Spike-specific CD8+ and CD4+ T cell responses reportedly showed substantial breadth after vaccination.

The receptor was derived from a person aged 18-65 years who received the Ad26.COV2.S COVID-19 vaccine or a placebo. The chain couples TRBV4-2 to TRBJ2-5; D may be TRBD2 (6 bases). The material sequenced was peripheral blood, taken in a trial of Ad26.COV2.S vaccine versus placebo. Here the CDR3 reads CASSLRGLQQETQYF. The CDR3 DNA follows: TGTGCCAGCAGCCTGCGGGGACTTCAACAAGAGACCCAGTACTTC.